Below, 28 T cell receptor beta chains from the same sample are listed, as sequenced in a study of blood T cell repertoires in COVID-19. Assay used: immunoSEQ multiplex PCR; TCRdb lists only in-frame clones, some missing. The repertoire holds about 140,000 clones, with about 79% as singletons. Sequencing input: PBMCs or T cells enriched from blood (not recorded which). The receptor source for this set is a woman aged 45-59 years who had recovered from COVID-19.

This clone was detected a few times. J is TRBJ2-7 and V is TRBV25-1, with D possibly TRBD2 on 6 matching bases. This CDR3 is built from 14 residues. With 3 bases removed from V and 7 bases from J, the gap between germline ends came to 16 bases. Germline assignment: CDR1 MGHDK and CDR2 SYGVNS. CDR3 sequence reads: CASSDKAGSWEQYF. The DNA of the CDR3 is TGTGCCAGCAGTGATAAGGCGGGGTCGTGGGAGCAGTACTTC.

The sample holds one count of this clone. This chain uses TRBV2 with TRBJ2-1; 7 nucleotides match TRBD1. The CDR3 runs to 15 residues. Trimming removed 6 bases from V and 6 bases from J; junction bases left unmatched: 11. CDR1 SNHLY and CDR2 FYNNEI come from the germline V gene. CDR3 sequence reads: CASSQRTGSSNEQFF. CDR3 DNA: TGTGCCAGCAGCCAACGGACAGGTAGCTCCAATGAGCAGTTCTTC.

The genes are TRBV7-9 and TRBJ2-3, with TRBD1 as a possible D gene (6 bases). The V end was cut by 1 base, the J end by 2 bases, with 7 bases between. The CDR3 is 14 amino acids. From germline, CDR1 is SEHNR and CDR2 FQNEAQ (reference sequence). CDR3 protein: CASSLDRVTDTQYF. Written as DNA, the CDR3 is TGTGCCAGCAGCTTAGACAGGGTCACAGATACGCAGTATTTT.

The chain joins TRBV7-2 to TRBJ2-2, with D hard to call. This CDR3 is 14 amino acids long. V was clipped by 1 base and J by 5 bases, with 8 bases between them. CDR1 and CDR2 from the germline V gene are SGHTA and FQGNSA. This chain's CDR3 is CASSLGGKTGELFF. CDR3 bases: TGTGCCAGCAGCTTAGGCGGTAAAACCGGGGAGCTGTTTTTT.

This rearrangement joins TRBV7-9 to TRBJ1-5; TRBD1 is a possible D gene (5 bases). CDR3 length: 16 residues. Germline V gives CDR1 SEHNR, CDR2 FQNEAQ (reference sequence). The V end lost 4 bases, the J end lost 6 bases, and 19 bases lay between the germline ends. CDR3 residues: CASSYSGSRAVQPQHF. The CDR3 DNA reads TGTGCCAGCAGCTACTCAGGCTCCAGGGCGGTTCAGCCCCAGCATTTT.

This clone was detected many times. The CDR3 DNA follows: TGTGCCAGCAGTGAAGCGCTACTGGGGGCGCCGGGCGAGCAGTACTTC. This translates into CASSEALLGAPGEQYF. J is TRBJ2-7 and V is TRBV2, with D perhaps TRBD1 (6 bases). Germline loops: CDR1 SNHLY, CDR2 FYNNEI. Trimming removed 0 bases at V and 6 bases at J, with 18 bases between. The CDR3 consists of 16 residues.

This chain uses TRBV12-3 or TRBV12-4 with TRBJ2-5; 7 positions agree with TRBD1. The V and J ends lost 3 bases and 5 bases, in that order; junction bases with no gene match: 3. The CDR3 extends over 13 amino acids. The CDR3 bases are TGTGCCAGCAGTTTTCTACAGGGGGAGACCCAGTACTTC. Its protein is CASSFLQGETQYF.

This clone was counted a single time. The gene calls are TRBV18 and TRBJ1-2; D perhaps matches TRBD1 (6 bases). CDR3 length: 17 residues. The germline V gene encodes CDR1 KGHSH and CDR2 LQKENI. The V end lost 3 bases, the J end lost 2 bases, and 19 bases lay between the germline ends. The DNA of the CDR3 is TGTGCCAGCTCACCCCTTATCGATCGAGACAGGAACTATGGCTACACCTTC. It codes for CASSPLIDRDRNYGYTF.

J is TRBJ2-1 and V is TRBV29-1; unclear D gene. The V and J ends lost 1 base and 8 bases respectively, with 6 bases between them. CDR3 length: 11 amino acids. The germline V gene encodes CDR1 SQVTM and CDR2 ANQGSEA. The CDR3 loop reads CSVEVGHEQFF. The CDR3 bases are TGCAGCGTTGAAGTGGGCCATGAGCAGTTCTTC.

The rearrangement joins TRBV11-3 to TRBJ2-7, with TRBD2 matching 7 bases. Germline trimming cut 1 base from V and 2 bases from J; bases unmatched to any gene: 5. Looked up from germline, CDR1 is SGHNT and CDR2 is YENEEA. The CDR3 covers 15 residues. The CDR3 DNA follows: TGTGCCAGCAGCTTAGGGCGGGAGCACGCCTACGAGCAGTACTTC. This gives the protein CASSLGREHAYEQYF.

The genes are TRBV6-4 and TRBJ2-7; TRBD2 aligns across 10 bases. The germline CDR1 and CDR2 sequences are MRHNA and SNTAGT. The length of the CDR3 is 17 residues. V shed 3 bases and J 5 bases; nucleotides not matched to a gene: 13. DNA of the CDR3: TGTGCCAGCAGTGAATGTGGTAACCTAGCGGGAGAGGACGAGCAGTACTTC. As protein: CASSECGNLAGEDEQYF.

The chain links TRBV7-3 to TRBJ2-3; 7 positions agree with TRBD2. Losses at the gene ends were 5 bases for V and 6 bases for J; bases not matched to a gene: 14. This CDR3 region has 16 residues. CDR1 SGHTA and CDR2 FQGTGA come from the germline V gene. In DNA, the CDR3 is TGTGCCAGCAGCCCGGGGGACTATCTGAAAGGGGATACGCAGTATTTT. Its protein product is CASSPGDYLKGDTQYF.

The chain employs TRBV3-1 (or the pseudogene TRBV3-2) and TRBJ1-1, with 10 bases lining up with TRBD1. The CDR3 extends over 12 amino acids. Looked up from germline, CDR1 is LGHDT and CDR2 is YNNKEL (reference sequence). Trimming at V came to 4 bases and at J to 10 bases, leaving 3 bases not matched to a gene. The CDR3 region is CASSRRDRGAFF. CDR3 nucleotide sequence: TGTGCCAGCAGCCGGAGGGACAGGGGAGCTTTCTTT.

This clone was detected a few times. The CDR3 loop is CASSQDERGRGYTF. CDR3 nucleotides: TGTGCCAGCAGCCAAGATGAGCGGGGTCGTGGCTACACCTTC. The rearrangement uses TRBV3-1 (or the pseudogene TRBV3-2) and TRBJ1-2; no firm D call. The V end was cut by 0 bases, the J end by 7 bases, with 12 bases between. Germline values: CDR1 LGHDT, CDR2 YNNKEL (reference sequence). The CDR3 contains 14 residues.

The V call is TRBV3-1 (or the pseudogene TRBV3-2), the J call TRBJ2-1, with D unresolved. The CDR3 is 12 residues long. In germline, CDR1 is LGHDT, CDR2 YNNKEL (reference sequence). The V end lost 1 base, the J end lost 6 bases, and 4 bases lay between the germline ends. CDR3 protein: CASSQVSNEQFF. In DNA, the CDR3 is TGTGCCAGCAGCCAAGTTAGCAATGAGCAGTTCTTC.

The CDR3 sequence: CASSLAGQSGGNEQFF. Written as DNA, the CDR3 is TGCGCCAGCAGCTTGGCCGGACAGAGTGGAGGAAATGAGCAGTTCTTC. The chain has TRBV5-1 and TRBJ2-1; D possibly corresponds to TRBD1 (6 bases). Germline CDR1 is SGHRS and CDR2 is YFSETQ. The ends were cut back, 0 bases at V and 7 bases at J, with 17 bases in the middle. The CDR3 runs 16 residues.

To note about this clone: Compared with germline, one end of the junction differs, possibly owing to a read error. The chain carries TRBV7-7 and TRBJ2-2, with a weak D call TRBD2 (7 bases). There are 15 residues in the CDR3. From germline, CDR1 is SSHAT and CDR2 FNYEAQ (reference sequence). CDR3 in amino acids: CASSFTGGLKGELFF. The CDR3 coding sequence is TGTGCTAGCAGCTTCACGGGGGGCCTCAAAGGGGAGCTGTTTTTT.

The rearrangement uses TRBV7-9 and TRBJ1-4, with a possible D match to TRBD1 (6 bases). The CDR3 length is 14 residues. Trimming took off 7 bases at V and 7 bases at J, with 16 bases between the two ends. Germline V CDR1 and CDR2: SEHNR, FQNEAQ (reference sequence). This chain's CDR3 is CASISGAGPEKLFF. In nucleotides, the CDR3 is TGTGCCAGCATCTCAGGGGCAGGTCCTGAAAAACTGTTTTTT.

The rearrangement joins TRBV10-3 to TRBJ2-1, with D possibly being TRBD2 (5 bases). V gave up 0 bases and J gave up 4 bases, with 13 bases separating them. The CDR3 has 16 amino acids. Germline V CDR1 and CDR2: ENHRY, SYGVKD. This CDR3 reads CAISESAGELYNEQFF. CDR3 coding DNA: TGTGCCATCAGTGAGTCGGCCGGGGAGCTATACAATGAGCAGTTCTTC.

The gene calls are TRBV6-5 and TRBJ1-5; D perhaps matches TRBD1 (6 bases). This CDR3 contains 13 residues. The germline gives CDR1 MNHEY, CDR2 SVGAGI. Trimming took off 8 bases at V and 1 base at J, with 9 bases between the two ends. This CDR3 is CASSGQSNQPQHF. The CDR3 nucleotides are TGTGCCAGCTCGGGACAAAGCAATCAGCCCCAGCATTTT.

This chain connects TRBV5-1 to TRBJ1-1; possible D gene TRBD1, 6 bases. This CDR3 is built from 16 residues. Germline CDR1 SGHRS, CDR2 YFSETQ. Deletions cut 0 bases from V and 3 bases from J, with 15 bases between. The CDR3, as DNA: TGCGCCAGCAGCTTGGGTGCGAGACAGGACTACACTGAAGCTTTCTTT. Translated, it gives CASSLGARQDYTEAFF. The whole variable domain, filled in from reference TRBV5-1 and TRBJ1-1, reads KAGVTQTPRYLIKTRGQQVTLSCSPISGHRSVSWYQQTPGQGLQFLFEYFSETQRNKGNFPGRFSGRQFSNSRSEMNVSTLELGDSALYLCASSLGARQDYTEAFFGQGTRLTVV.

This chain links TRBV5-6 with TRBJ1-4; maybe TRBD1 (6 bases). CDR1 and CDR2 from the germline V gene are SGHDT and YYEEEE. V lost 3 bases and J 0 bases, leaving 12 bases between the germline ends. This CDR3 has 16 residues. The CDR3 nucleotides are TGTGCCAGCAGCTCCTATAGGACAGCAACTAATGAAAAACTGTTTTTT. It is translated as CASSSYRTATNEKLFF.

The V gene is TRBV11-2, the J gene TRBJ2-5; 10 bases are a match to TRBD2. The CDR3 length is 15 residues. In germline, CDR1 is SGHAT, CDR2 FQNNGV. V was pared by 3 bases and J by 2 bases, with 3 bases of the junction left unmatched. CDR3 bases: TGTGCCAGCAGCTTGGAACTAGCGGGGCAAGAGACCCAGTACTTC. Translation: CASSLELAGQETQYF.

This clone was seen a handful of times. V gene TRBV27 combines with J gene TRBJ1-6, with no clear D. This CDR3 has 14 amino acids. V was clipped by 3 bases and J by 4 bases, with 7 bases between them. Germline assignment: CDR1 MNHEY and CDR2 SMNVEV (reference sequence). CDR3 bases: TGTGCCAGCAGTTTTTTCGGTTATAATTCACCCCTCCACTTT. This gives the protein CASSFFGYNSPLHF.

This chain connects TRBV5-4 to TRBJ2-3, with D tentatively TRBD2 (6 bases). Looked up from germline, CDR1 is SGHNT and CDR2 is YYREEE (reference sequence). Between the trimmed V and J ends, which lost 1 base and 4 bases, there was a span of 13 bases. This CDR3 has 15 amino acids. CDR3 bases: TGTGCCAGCAGCTTGATCGGGAGAAGGGCAGATACGCAGTATTTT. This translates into CASSLIGRRADTQYF.

The gene calls are TRBV6-5 and TRBJ1-5; 9 bases fit TRBD1. CDR3 length: 15 amino acids. Trimming cost V 5 bases and J 4 bases; bases outside gene matches: 6. The germline V gene has CDR1 MNHEY and CDR2 SVGAGI. The CDR3: CASSLSQGANQPQHF. The CDR3 DNA is TGTGCCAGCAGTCTATCACAGGGGGCTAATCAGCCCCAGCATTTT.

The J gene is TRBJ1-3, the V gene TRBV11-3; TRBD1 matches 11 bases. Per the germline V gene, CDR1 is SGHNT and CDR2 is YENEEA. V lost 4 bases to trimming and J lost 0 bases; unmatched junction nucleotides: 5. The CDR3 consists of 17 residues. The CDR3 here is CASSSGTGGYSGNTIYF. In nucleotides, the CDR3 is TGTGCCAGCAGCTCCGGGACAGGGGGATACTCTGGAAACACCATATATTTT.

This clone has just a few counts. Other DNA sequences in this sample translate to the same CDR3. The chain has TRBV5-1 and TRBJ2-1, with 12 bases lining up with TRBD2. Per the germline V gene, CDR1 is SGHRS and CDR2 is YFSETQ. The CDR3 consists of 16 residues. The V and J ends lost 3 bases and 7 bases, in that order; junction bases with no gene match: 8. The CDR3 reads CASSSLAGGPGNEQFF. CDR3 nucleotides: TGCGCCAGCAGCTCTCTAGCGGGGGGGCCGGGGAATGAGCAGTTCTTC.